This TCR beta chain was captured in a study of T-cell memory formation after mild COVID-19. Germline V CDR1 and CDR2: SGHRS, YFSETQ. This CDR3 region has 13 residues. V dropped 0 bases and J dropped 5 bases, with 3 bases sitting between them. Amplification by 5'RACE using constant-segment primers produced TCR alpha and TCR beta cDNA libraries that carried sample barcodes and UMIs. TCRdb ran MiXCR on the 5' RACE reads and lists one entry per CDR3 protein. The sample lists under 300,000 distinct CDR3 sequences, around 15% seen once, with about a fifth in the top ten. Regarding the study as a whole: CD4+ clones that contracted lay mainly in CM and EM; CD8+ ones lay in EMRA. The authors left the SARS-CoV-2 specificity of second-wave clones peaking on day 37 unconfirmed. Later expanders leaned CD4+, whereas day 15 to 85 contracting clones were balanced CD4/CD8.

This clonotype was counted a few times. The antigen remains undetermined. This TCR derives from a man aged 18 to 29 who had mild COVID-19 (a few samples of this study predate the infection). Cell type and time point are not known. The V call is TRBV5-1, the J call TRBJ1-6; no reliable D call. What was sequenced was PBMCs or a T cell subset sorted from them (not recorded which). The CDR3, as DNA: TGCGCCAGCAGCTTGGAGAATAATTCACCCCTCCACTTT. Its translation: CASSLENNSPLHF.